Following are 30 T cell receptor beta chains from one sample sequenced in a study of breast tumors, draining lymph nodes, adjacent tissues (dated by TCRdb to the mid-2010s). The method was multiplex PCR. Sequenced using an Illumina HiSeq 2000. The raw public data were reprocessed by TCRdb itself: fastp quality trimming at Q25, MiXCR clonotype calling, in-frame beta chains only. Each entry is one CDR3 protein sequence, shown with its most common DNA and genes. In this sample the table shows around 150,000 distinct CDR3 sequences, 30% to 35% of which occur a single time. Clones ranked in the top ten supply about 2.5% of the sample. Lymph node samples came from the axillary draining lymph nodes of breast cancer patients. Sequencing used axillary lymph node tissue. The origin of the receptors is a female donor with breast cancer. Some clones in this sample may be carry-over from other donors' samples.

This clonotype was seen repeatedly, ten times or more. The chain couples TRBV5-1 to TRBJ2-7, with 11 bases lining up with TRBD2. Unmatched junction bases numbered 3, after V lost 4 bases and J lost 3 bases. CDR1 and CDR2 from the germline V gene are SGHRS and YFSETQ. The CDR3 loop spans 14 amino acids. CDR3: CASSPGTSGYEQYF. The CDR3 DNA reads TGCGCCAGCAGCCCCGGGACTAGCGGCTACGAGCAGTACTTC.

Points on this clonotype: The DNA is omitted, as the CDR3 cannot be located on it reliably, and the CDR3 follows TCRdb's listing. The CDR3 here is CASSRTGGNPEQFFGPGTRLTIYF. The J gene is TRBJ1-3, the V gene TRBV11-2; no DNA check was done on the table's D call, TRBD1. Germline V gene lookup returns CDR1 SGHAT and CDR2 FQNNGV. The CDR3 spans 24 amino acids, including both terminal residues.

This clonotype came up many times. This sequence joins TRBV5-6 and TRBJ2-1; tentatively, D is TRBD2 (5 bases). Trimming stripped 1 base from V and 6 bases from J, with 14 bases between. The germline V gene has CDR1 SGHDT and CDR2 YYEEEE. The CDR3 totals 15 residues. This CDR3 is CASSLLRSGINEQFF. CDR3 coding DNA: TGTGCCAGCAGCTTGCTCAGGAGCGGCATCAATGAGCAGTTCTTC.

As for this clonotype: Relative to the germline gene, one junction end is altered; a read error may explain this. The rearrangement uses TRBV20-1 and TRBJ2-2; 9 bases are a match to TRBD1. This CDR3 comprises 14 residues. Germline V lookup: CDR1 DFQATT, CDR2 SNEGSKA (reference sequence). CDR3 loop: CSARTGGYTGELSW. CDR3 DNA: TGCAGTGCTAGGACAGGGGGGTACACCGGGGAGCTGTCTTGG.

As regards this clonotype: A read error may be the cause here, since a much bigger clone is one base away. The chain uses TRBV6-5 and TRBJ1-5, with a possible D match to TRBD1 (6 bases). The CDR3 covers 15 residues. V lost 8 bases and J 4 bases, leaving 18 bases between the germline ends. Germline CDR1 is MNHEY and CDR2 is SVGAGI. The CDR3 spells CASGPAGQMNQPQHF. The CDR3 nucleotides are TGTGCCAGCGGTCCCGCCGGACAGATGAATCAGCCCCAGCATTTT.

This clonotype was counted many times. V gene TRBV7-9 combines with J gene TRBJ2-3; TRBD2 is a possible D gene (5 bases). V was shortened by 3 bases and J by 4 bases, with 11 bases between the two germline ends. The CDR3 loop spans 14 amino acids. Germline V lookup: CDR1 SEHNR, CDR2 FQNEAQ (reference sequence). In nucleotides, the CDR3 is TGTGCCAGCAGCTTTTCGGGGAGAGCAGATACGCAGTATTTT. This sequence encodes CASSFSGRADTQYF.

As regards this clonotype: This may arise from a read error, as a much more abundant clone is one base away. The chain joins TRBV3-1 to TRBJ2-1, with TRBD2 matching 9 bases. The V gene's germline CDR1 is LGHDT and CDR2 YNNKEL (reference sequence). The CDR3 loop spans 15 amino acids. The CDR3 bases are TGTCCCAGCAGCCAAGGGACTAGCACCTACAATGAGCAGTTCTTC. It specifies CPSSQGTSTYNEQFF.

The chain couples TRBV12-3 or TRBV12-4 to TRBJ1-2; TRBD1 aligns across 8 bases. The CDR3 loop spans 13 amino acids. The CDR3 DNA sequence: TGTGCTTCGCTCTGGACAGGGAACTATGGCTACACCTTC. It translates to CASLWTGNYGYTF.

This clonotype was detected ten times or more. This chain links TRBV20-1 with TRBJ2-5; 7 bases fit TRBD1. From germline, CDR1 is DFQATT and CDR2 SNEGSKA (reference sequence). This CDR3 spans 12 amino acids. J lost 1 base, V lost 6 bases, and 2 bases had no gene match. The CDR3 region is CSAGTAQETQYF. CDR3 coding DNA: TGCAGTGCGGGGACAGCCCAAGAGACCCAGTACTTC.

This clonotype was recorded at least ten times. The chain uses TRBV6-5 and TRBJ2-5; tentatively, D is TRBD1 or TRBD2 (5 bases each). The ends were cut back, 5 bases at V and 4 bases at J, with 20 bases in the middle. Germline-derived CDR1 and CDR2 are MNHEY and SVGAGI. This CDR3 region has 16 residues. In DNA, the CDR3 is TGTGCCAGCAGTCACCAAGGTCAGGGAGTAGGAGAGACCCAGTACTTC. It codes for CASSHQGQGVGETQYF.

This clonotype was recorded at least ten times. The rearrangement links TRBV19 to TRBJ1-4; D unclear. V lost 5 bases to trimming and J lost 3 bases, with 10 bases between them. Germline V gene data show CDR1 as LNHDA and CDR2 as SQIVND (reference sequence). There are 14 residues in the CDR3. This CDR3 is CASSGGEANEKLFF. CDR3 DNA: TGTGCCAGTAGTGGAGGCGAGGCTAATGAAAAACTGTTTTTT.

J is TRBJ2-7 and V is TRBV6-5; D is unresolved. V lost 5 bases, J lost 6 bases, and 14 bases lay in between. The germline CDR1 and CDR2 sequences are MNHEY and SVGAGI. The CDR3 runs 13 residues. As DNA, the CDR3 is TGTGCCAGCAGTCTTAAAAGGGCTGCCGAGCAGTACGTC. Its protein product is CASSLKRAAEQYV.

The rearrangement uses TRBV15 and TRBJ1-3; D uncertain. The germline V gene encodes CDR1 LNHNV and CDR2 YYDKDF (reference sequence). The CDR3 extends over 16 amino acids. The V and J ends lost 0 bases and 0 bases respectively, with 9 bases between them. CDR3 region: CATSRDFGFSGNTIYF. In DNA, the CDR3 is TGTGCCACCAGCAGAGATTTTGGGTTCTCTGGAAACACCATATATTTT.

A word on this clonotype: A much more abundant neighbour one base away suggests this may be a read error. The chain carries TRBV13 and TRBJ2-3; possible D gene TRBD1, 5 bases. Germline V gene lookup returns CDR1 PRHDT and CDR2 FYEKMQ (reference sequence). The CDR3 is 15 residues long. The V end was cut by 2 bases, the J end by 2 bases, with 11 bases between. DNA for the CDR3: TGTGCCAGCAGCTTACTCGCAGGGCTCACAGATACGCAGTATTTT. It codes for CASSLLAGLTDTQYF. Full variable domain (missing parts from reference TRBV13 and TRBJ2-3): AAGVIQSPRHLIKEKRETATLKCYPIPRHDTVYWYQQGPGQDPQFLISFYEKMQSDKGSIPDRFSAQQFSDYHSELNMSSLELGDSALYFCASSLLAGLTDTQYFGPGTRLTVL.

The chain uses TRBV6-1 and TRBJ1-6, with D perhaps TRBD1 (5 bases). The CDR3 has 16 amino acids. The V end lost 6 bases, the J end lost 9 bases, and 21 bases lay between the germline ends. Germline V gives CDR1 MNHNS, CDR2 SASEGT. Here the CDR3 reads CASSIRHATGGSPLHF. The CDR3 bases are TGTGCCAGCAGCATTCGACACGCGACCGGGGGTTCACCCCTCCACTTT.

V is TRBV2 and J is TRBJ1-5; D ambiguous. Germline V CDR1 and CDR2: SNHLY, FYNNEI. V was trimmed by 6 bases and J by 0 bases, leaving 24 bases between them. The CDR3 is 19 residues long. The CDR3 bases are TGTGCCAGCAGCGTCCGGGCGGACCCTACTTTTTATAGCAATCAGCCCCAGCATTTT. It is translated as CASSVRADPTFYSNQPQHF. Supplemented by reference TRBV2 and TRBJ1-5, the full variable domain reads EPEVTQTPSHQVTQMGQEVILRCVPISNHLYFYWYRQILGQKVEFLVSFYNNEISEKSEIFDDQFSVERPDGSNFTLKIRSTKLEDSAMYFCASSVRADPTFYSNQPQHFGDGTRLSIL.

This clonotype has a count of ten or more. This chain connects TRBV12-3 or TRBV12-4 to TRBJ1-2; weak D call: TRBD1 (6 bases). The length of the CDR3 is 13 residues. Trimming pared 6 bases from V and 4 bases from J, leaving 12 bases between. The CDR3 here is CASSQDRFYGYTF. Written as DNA, the CDR3 is TGTGCCAGCAGCCAAGACAGGTTCTATGGCTACACCTTC.

The sample holds many counts of this clonotype. The rearrangement uses TRBV20-1 and TRBJ2-5; 8 nucleotides agree with TRBD2. The CDR3 is 13 residues long. V lost 3 bases and J lost 4; bases outside the gene matches: 4. Germline V lookup: CDR1 DFQATT, CDR2 SNEGSKA (reference sequence). The CDR3 spells CSASRGLGETQYF. The CDR3 region has the DNA TGCAGTGCTAGTAGGGGACTAGGAGAGACCCAGTACTTC.

This clonotype was seen more than once but under ten times. One end of the junction is discordant with germline, which a read error may explain. The genes are TRBV6-1 and TRBJ2-3, with a possible D match to TRBD2 (5 bases). This CDR3 is 12 amino acids long. CDR1 MNHNS and CDR2 SASEGT come from the germline V gene. The CDR3 region is CASSSSTDAQYF. The CDR3 region has the DNA TGTGCCAGCAGCTCTAGCACAGATGCGCAGTATTTT.

This clonotype was recorded at least ten times. Just one base apart from a much larger clone, this may be a read error. The chain uses TRBV27 and TRBJ1-6, with 8 bases fitting TRBD1. The V gene's germline CDR1 is MNHEY and CDR2 SMNVEV (reference sequence). Trimming removed 3 bases from V and 9 bases from J; junction bases left unmatched: 4. The CDR3 loop spans 14 amino acids. In DNA form, the CDR3 reads TGTGCCAGCAGTTTCGCCAGGGGGCTTTCACCCCTCCACTTT. As protein: CASSFARGLSPLHF.

This clonotype was found many times. The chain employs TRBV2 and TRBJ2-2, with D perhaps TRBD1 (5 bases). Germline V lookup: CDR1 SNHLY, CDR2 FYNNEI. The germline V and J ends were trimmed by 4 bases and 5 bases, with 11 bases remaining between them. The CDR3 extends over 14 amino acids. CDR3 in amino acids: CASSGPPGTGELFF. In nucleotides, the CDR3 is TGTGCCAGCAGTGGCCCTCCAGGGACCGGGGAGCTGTTTTTT.

The genes are TRBV2 and TRBJ2-7, with D possibly being TRBD2 (5 bases). The CDR3 extends over 13 amino acids. Germline CDR1 is SNHLY and CDR2 is FYNNEI. This CDR3 is CASNGVFRYERYV. As DNA, the CDR3 is TGTGCCAGCAACGGGGTATTCCGATACGAGCGGTACGTC.

The chain combines TRBV5-1 with TRBJ2-7; D call uncertain. This CDR3 is 15 amino acids long. The germline V gene encodes CDR1 SGHRS and CDR2 YFSETQ. The ends were cut back, 4 bases at V and 9 bases at J, with 23 bases in the middle. The CDR3 spells CASSQSDPHTDTQYV. CDR3 DNA: TGCGCCAGCAGCCAGTCGGACCCCCACACAGATACGCAGTACGTC.

The sample holds many counts of this clonotype. This chain links TRBV24-1 with TRBJ2-1; 7 nucleotides match TRBD1. The CDR3 spans 15 residues. The V gene end was trimmed by 7 bases and the J gene end by 3 bases; junction bases not matched to a gene: 8. From germline, CDR1 is KGHDR and CDR2 SFDVKD. CDR3 sequence: CATSSSGTVYNEQFF. As DNA, the CDR3 is TGTGCCACCAGCTCATCCGGGACAGTCTACAATGAGCAGTTCTTC.

In its sample, this clonotype was seen many times. This chain uses TRBV6-2 or TRBV6-3 with TRBJ2-3; tentatively, D is TRBD2 (5 bases). This CDR3 has 15 residues. V was shortened by 2 bases and J by 1 base, with 10 bases between the two germline ends. The V gene's germline CDR1 is MNHEY and CDR2 SVGEGT. The CDR3 DNA reads TGTGCCAGCAGTTACGGGGAGTCGGGCACAGATACGCAGTATTTT. The encoded protein is CASSYGESGTDTQYF.

This clonotype occurred many times. The V call is TRBV6-5, the J call TRBJ2-5; the match to TRBD2 covers 8 bases. In germline, CDR1 is MNHEY, CDR2 SVGAGI. J was trimmed by 5 bases and V by 0 bases; bases with no gene match: 11. CDR3 length equals 17 residues. Written as DNA, the CDR3 is TGTGCCAGCAGTTACTCGCGTCCAGCGGGGGCCGCGGAGACCCAGTACTTC. Translation gives CASSYSRPAGAAETQYF.

This clonotype was counted ten times or more. The V call is TRBV7-9, the J call TRBJ2-1, with D perhaps TRBD1 or TRBD2 (6 bases each). The germline V gene has CDR1 SEHNR and CDR2 FQNEAQ (reference sequence). V was clipped by 5 bases and J by 5 bases, with 16 bases between them. The CDR3 has 15 residues. This CDR3 is CASSPVGGAHNEQFF. The CDR3 nucleotides are TGTGCCAGCAGCCCAGTGGGGGGCGCCCACAATGAGCAGTTCTTC.

A remark on this clonotype: With a much larger clone just one base away, this may be a read error. The chain links TRBV9 to TRBJ1-6; D possibly corresponds to TRBD1 (5 bases). CDR3 size: 15 residues. The germline V gene encodes CDR1 SGDLS and CDR2 YYNGEE. Here the CDR3 reads CASSVNGGGDSPPHF. The CDR3 nucleotides read TGTGCCAGCAGCGTAAATGGGGGAGGTGATTCACCCCCCCACTTT.

This clonotype was detected ten times or more. The V and J genes are TRBV2 and TRBJ1-2, with D possibly matching TRBD1 (5 bases). Germline lookup yields CDR1 SNHLY and CDR2 FYNNEI. The CDR3 loop spans 15 amino acids. V lost 6 bases and J lost 3, with 17 bases in between. The CDR3 DNA reads TGTGCCAGCAGGGGTATCAAGACAGTAGACTATGGCTACACCTTC. This encodes CASRGIKTVDYGYTF.

In this sample, this clonotype turned up many times. J is TRBJ2-2 and V is TRBV27, with 8 bases that match TRBD1. The CDR3 is 16 amino acids. Germline V lookup: CDR1 MNHEY, CDR2 SMNVEV (reference sequence). Trimming removed 5 bases from V and 1 base from J; junction bases left unmatched: 6. The CDR3 spells CASSPRGPLNTGELFF. DNA of the CDR3: TGTGCCAGCAGTCCCAGGGGGCCCCTGAACACCGGGGAGCTGTTTTTT.